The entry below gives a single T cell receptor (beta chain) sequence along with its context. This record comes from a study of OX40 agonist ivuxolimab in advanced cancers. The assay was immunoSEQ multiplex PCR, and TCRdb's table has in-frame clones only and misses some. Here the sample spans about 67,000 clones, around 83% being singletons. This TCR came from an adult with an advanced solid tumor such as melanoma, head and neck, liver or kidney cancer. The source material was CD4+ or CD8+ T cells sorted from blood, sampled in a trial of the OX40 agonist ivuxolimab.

CDR3 protein: CASSIGRGGLFDTQYF. For the CDR3, the DNA is TGTGCCAGTAGTATCGGCCGGGGGGGCTTATTTGATACGCAGTATTTT. The J gene is TRBJ2-3, the V gene TRBV19; 8 positions agree with TRBD2. V lost 3 bases and J lost 6; bases outside the gene matches: 11. Per germline, CDR1 LNHDA and CDR2 SQIVND (reference sequence). There are 16 residues in the CDR3.